This TCR beta chain was found in a study of T cells in localized non-small cell lung cancer. Study outcomes and limitations: Uninvolved neighboring lung showed the greatest T cell clonality, exceeding tumor. Appearances in adjacent lung were noted for a median 57 of the top 100 tumor clones. Only one tumor region went through sequencing, so heterogeneity may still be there. A denser population of T cells in blood accompanied longer overall survival.

The table came from immunoSEQ multiplex PCR; TCRdb's copy has only in-frame clones and leaves some out. Counted here are under 65,000 clones, roughly 90% occurring once; the ten biggest clones make up less than 25%. Regarding this clone: As yet, its antigen is unknown. The sample holds other DNA sequences that translate to the same CDR3.

The ends were cut back, 1 base at V and 5 bases at J, with 6 bases in the middle. The germline CDR1 and CDR2 sequences are SGHTA and FQGNSA. There are 13 residues in the CDR3. This rearrangement joins TRBV7-2 to TRBJ1-5; TRBD1 is a possible D gene (5 bases). The sequence derives from a man between 35 and 75 years old with stage I squamous cell lung carcinoma. The source was peripheral blood, collected before any cancer treatment. The CDR3 bases are TGTGCCAGCAGCTTAGGCAGGGATCAGCCCCAGCATTTT. Translated: CASSLGRDQPQHF. Combining the CDR3 with reference TRBV7-2 and TRBJ1-5 gives the whole variable domain GAGVSQSPSNKVTEKGKDVELRCDPISGHTALYWYRQSLGQGLEFLIYFQGNSAPDKSGLPSDRFSAERTGGSVSTLTIQRTQQEDSAVYLCASSLGRDQPQHFGDGTRLSIL.